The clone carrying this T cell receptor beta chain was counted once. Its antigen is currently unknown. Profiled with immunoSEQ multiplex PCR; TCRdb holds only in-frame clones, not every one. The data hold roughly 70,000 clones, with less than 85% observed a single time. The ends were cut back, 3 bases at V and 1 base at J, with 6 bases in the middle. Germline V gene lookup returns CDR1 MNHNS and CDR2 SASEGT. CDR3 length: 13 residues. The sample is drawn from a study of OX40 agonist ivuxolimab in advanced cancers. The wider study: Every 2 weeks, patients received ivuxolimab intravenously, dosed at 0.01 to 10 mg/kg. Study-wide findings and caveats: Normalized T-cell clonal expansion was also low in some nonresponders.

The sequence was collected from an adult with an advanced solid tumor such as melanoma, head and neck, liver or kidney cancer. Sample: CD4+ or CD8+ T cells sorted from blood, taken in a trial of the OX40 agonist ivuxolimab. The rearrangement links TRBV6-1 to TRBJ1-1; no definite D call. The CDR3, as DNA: TGTGCCAGCAGTGATCGGCGGAACACTGAAGCTTTCTTT. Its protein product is CASSDRRNTEAFF.